The 18 T cell receptor beta chains listed next were all sequenced from one sample in a study of T cell changes during pregnancy in multiple sclerosis (dated by TCRdb to 2018 to 2020). The library was prepared using the immunoSEQ multiplex PCR assay. Not all clones reach the TCRdb copy of this immuneACCESS table, which keeps in-frame sequences only. Checked studies attribute under half of the gap to unresolved V genes and leave the rest unexplained. In this sample the table shows over 35,000 clones, roughly nine tenths of which occur a single time. Of the sample, over 0.4% falls within the top ten clones. The input for sequencing was CD4+ T cells from peripheral blood mononuclear cells, taken in the third trimester of pregnancy. The source of these receptors is a female donor in good health, enrolled as a control in a pregnancy study.

This clone showed up just once. The chain joins TRBV7-3 to TRBJ2-3; 8 bases align to TRBD1. The CDR3 has 17 amino acids. The J segment lost 2 bases and the V segment lost 2 bases, leaving 9 bases of the junction unmatched. Germline CDR1 is SGHTA and CDR2 is FQGTGA. The CDR3 DNA reads TGTGCCAGCAGCTTAGGGGACAGGAGTAAAACCACAGATACGCAGTATTTT. Protein sequence: CASSLGDRSKTTDTQYF.

The chain carries TRBV6-5 and TRBJ2-2; 14 bases are a match to TRBD2. CDR1 and CDR2 from the germline V gene are MNHEY and SVGAGI. The V segment lost 6 bases and the J segment 6 bases; nucleotides outside the gene matches: 3. The CDR3 consists of 15 residues. The CDR3 bases are TGTGCCAGCAGGACGGGACTAGCGGGAGCCGGGGAGCTGTTTTTT. It translates to CASRTGLAGAGELFF.

The J gene is TRBJ2-7, the V gene TRBV27, with TRBD2 matching over 10 bases. Germline lookup yields CDR1 MNHEY and CDR2 SMNVEV (reference sequence). Trimming at V came to 6 bases and at J to 3 bases, leaving 8 bases not matched to a gene. This CDR3 has 15 amino acids. The CDR3 here is CASRRTSGSFYEQYF. The CDR3 DNA reads as TGTGCCAGCAGACGGACTAGCGGTTCCTTCTACGAGCAGTACTTC.

Written as DNA, the CDR3 is TGTGCCACCAGCAGAGACGGGAAAGGGAGCATTCAGTACTTC. Protein sequence: CATSRDGKGSIQYF. The chain joins TRBV15 to TRBJ2-4; maybe TRBD2 (5 bases). Per germline, CDR1 LNHNV and CDR2 YYDKDF (reference sequence). The CDR3 runs 14 residues. V lost 0 bases and J lost 9, with 12 bases in between.

The chain links TRBV7-2 to TRBJ2-1; TRBD2 is a possible D gene (6 bases). Trimming removed 1 base from V and 7 bases from J, with 17 bases in between. This CDR3 spans 16 amino acids. The V gene's germline CDR1 is SGHTA and CDR2 FQGNSA. CDR3 in DNA: TGTGCCAGCAGCTTAGTTGTCTCTACTAGCTCTAATGAGCAGTTCTTC. Translating gives CASSLVVSTSSNEQFF.

This clone was counted a single time. The V gene is TRBV19, the J gene TRBJ1-1; D unresolved. Looked up from germline, CDR1 is LNHDA and CDR2 is SQIVND (reference sequence). V dropped 6 bases and J dropped 0 bases, with 14 bases sitting between them. There are 15 residues in the CDR3. The CDR3 DNA follows: TGTGCCAGTAGCTCACGGGGATTTATGAACACTGAAGCTTTCTTT. This gives the protein CASSSRGFMNTEAFF.

The chain carries TRBV5-1 and TRBJ2-4, with TRBD1 matching over 10 bases. The V gene end was trimmed by 5 bases and the J gene end by 6 bases; junction bases not matched to a gene: 11. The CDR3 is 16 amino acids. Germline assignment: CDR1 SGHRS and CDR2 YFSETQ. In nucleotides, the CDR3 is TGCGCCAGCAGTTTCGCCGGGACAGGGGCGAGAAACATTCAGTACTTC. This gives the protein CASSFAGTGARNIQYF.

This chain uses TRBV10-3 with TRBJ2-3, with 15 bases that match TRBD2. Per germline, CDR1 ENHRY and CDR2 SYGVKD. The CDR3 covers 18 residues. After removal of 2 bases from V and 5 bases from J, the junction contained 8 bases not matched to a gene. CDR3 sequence (DNA): TGTGCCATCAGTGAGAAGGGACTAGCGGGAGGTAGGGTAGATACGCAGTATTTT. It codes for CAISEKGLAGGRVDTQYF.

V is TRBV28 and J is TRBJ2-1, with 10 bases lining up with TRBD2. This CDR3 spans 18 amino acids. The V segment lost 5 bases and the J segment 4 bases; nucleotides outside the gene matches: 14. Germline V gene data show CDR1 as MDHEN and CDR2 as SYDVKM. CDR3 protein: CASSPLVGLAGEYNEQFF. In nucleotides, the CDR3 is TGTGCCAGCAGTCCCCTTGTTGGGCTAGCGGGAGAATACAATGAGCAGTTCTTC.

V and J are TRBV5-4 and TRBJ2-5, with D perhaps matching TRBD2 (6 bases). The length of the CDR3 is 16 residues. CDR1 SGHNT and CDR2 YYREEE come from the germline V gene (reference sequence). V was shortened by 1 base and J by 5 bases, with 18 bases between the two germline ends. CDR3 protein: CASSLSSGERPETQYF. For the CDR3, the DNA is TGTGCCAGCAGCTTGAGTAGCGGAGAGCGTCCTGAGACCCAGTACTTC.

The chain recombines TRBV6-1 with TRBJ2-7; 7 bases are a match to TRBD1. The CDR3 has 14 residues. The germline V gene encodes CDR1 MNHNS and CDR2 SASEGT. J was trimmed by 0 bases and V by 8 bases; bases with no gene match: 7. The CDR3 DNA is TGTGCCAGCGCAGGACAGGCCCACTCCTACGAGCAGTACTTC. Translating it yields CASAGQAHSYEQYF.

In the case of this clone: Other DNA sequences in this sample translate to the same CDR3. This rearrangement joins TRBV7-3 to TRBJ2-7; the match to TRBD2 covers 14 bases. V trimming: 6 bases; J trimming: 3 bases; junction bases outside the gene matches: 4. Germline CDR1 and CDR2: SGHTA and FQGTGA. This CDR3 is built from 15 residues. The chain's CDR3 is CASSLGTSGSYEQYF. CDR3 nucleotides: TGTGCCAGCAGTTTAGGGACTAGCGGGAGCTACGAGCAGTACTTC.

The chain recombines TRBV27 with TRBJ2-5, with a possible D match to TRBD1 (5 bases). Germline V gene data show CDR1 as MNHEY and CDR2 as SMNVEV (reference sequence). The CDR3 spans 15 residues. The V gene lost 1 base and the J gene lost 5 bases, with 14 bases spanning the gap. The CDR3 DNA is TGTGCCAGCAGTTTATGGGGCAGGGTGGAGGAGACCCAGTACTTC. Its protein product is CASSLWGRVEETQYF.

This chain uses TRBV29-1 with TRBJ1-1, with a weak D call TRBD1 (6 bases). Germline-derived CDR1 and CDR2 are SQVTM and ANQGSEA. Trimming removed 3 bases at V and 12 bases at J, with 14 bases between. The CDR3 runs to 11 residues. The CDR3 nucleotides read TGCAGCGTTGACCTAAACAGGGAAACTTTCTTT. It codes for CSVDLNRETFF. Combining the CDR3 with reference TRBV29-1 and TRBJ1-1 gives the whole variable domain SAVISQKPSRDICQRGTSLTIQCQVDSQVTMMFWYRQQPGQSLTLIATANQGSEATYESGFVIDKFPISRPNLTFSTLTVSNMSPEDSSIYLCSVDLNRETFFGQGTRLTVV.

J is TRBJ2-3 and V is TRBV21-1; the D call of TRBD1 is as the table states it, not checked on the DNA. TRBV21-1 is given as a pseudogene. This CDR3 has 17 residues. The CDR3 loop reads CASSKGGEQGLTDTQYF. CDR3 sequence (DNA): TGTGCCAGCAGCAAAGGAGGGGAACAGGGGCTAACAGATACGCAGTATTTT.

J is TRBJ1-1 and V is TRBV6-5, with D perhaps matching TRBD1 (6 bases). V lost 7 bases and J lost 1, with 10 bases in between. CDR3 length equals 13 residues. From germline, CDR1 is MNHEY and CDR2 SVGAGI. The CDR3 DNA follows: TGTGCCAGCACCACAGGGTGGAACACTGAAGCTTTCTTT. Translation gives CASTTGWNTEAFF.

This clone has just one count. The rearrangement links TRBV27 to TRBJ2-1; 10 bases are a match to TRBD2. The CDR3 loop spans 18 amino acids. V lost 4 bases and J lost 12; bases outside the gene matches: 21. Germline CDR1 is MNHEY and CDR2 is SMNVEV (reference sequence). The CDR3 nucleotides read TGTGCCAGCAGTTATTGGCTAGCGGGAGAGGCAACAAGGAAAGTGCAGTTCTTC. This gives the protein CASSYWLAGEATRKVQFF.

The CDR3 DNA follows: TGCGCCAGCAGCCAACTCCCTGGGGCCAACGTCCTGACTTTC. Encoded protein: CASSQLPGANVLTF. This chain uses TRBV4-3 with TRBJ2-6; D ambiguous. Trimming shortened V by 2 bases and J by 2 bases, and 4 bases separated the two germline ends. CDR3 length equals 14 residues. Per the germline V gene, CDR1 is LGHNA and CDR2 is YSLEER.